This paragraph reports one T cell receptor (beta chain). Its specific antigen is unknown. No much larger clone is present one base from it, and per-base qualities are unavailable. The data belong to a study of cytomegalovirus exposure and HLA in healthy donors (dated by TCRdb to the late 2010s). Study-level background: An earlier analysis of a few hundred of the donors reported approximately 260 Gb of sequence data and 95 million to 130 million unique TCR beta sequences obtained from 150 million to 200 million T cells. About 300 gigabases of sequencing data and about 92 million unique TCR sequences made up an early release that covered fewer than 650 HLA-typed donors. Of the roughly 400 genotyped donors, about 84% fell in the genetic ancestry cluster associated with self-reported Caucasian donors. The aim of the study was to test whether cataloging public T cell receptors could identify signatures of past pathogen exposure. The study profiled the T cell repertoires of fewer than 850 subjects by immunosequencing and related them to cytomegalovirus serostatus. A separate validation cohort of over 95 different subjects was used in addition to the roughly 670-subject first cohort. To predict cytomegalovirus infection status, the study brought together high-throughput TCR immunosequencing, statistical association of individual TCRs with disease status, and machine learning. To study patterns of TCR occurrence, a later analysis re-analyzed previously published TCR beta repertoires from 650 to 750 donors and added high-resolution HLA genotyping. In the later analysis, no new phenotypic data were used to find candidate immune exposures; instead, reliance was placed on TCR beta sequences and their occurrence across donors. In an earlier analysis of around 540 of the donors, high-throughput TCR beta sequencing was used to judge whether each TCR beta V gene segment behaved as functional or pseudogenic. Alongside the repertoire data, information on donor age, sex, ethnicity and CMV serostatus was compiled. Genome-wide SNP genotypes for about 65% of the 666 donors were used in a later genetic analysis, which treated that subset as a discovery cohort. Every discovery cohort repertoire had been produced on one sequencing platform. Class I and class II HLA loci were covered by the typing at four-digit resolution. The number of typed donors differed by locus: about 620-640 for A, B, C, DRB1 and DQB1; approximately 520 for DQA1; some 610 for DPA1; and some 450 for DPB1. Because of strong linkage in the cohort, a few DR-DQ haplotypes were treated as single units for association and clustering. On average, around 230,000 unique TCR beta nucleotide sequences were sequenced per donor among some 420 genotyped donors of the cohort, with roughly 18% of those sequences being non-productive. What the work shows at the level of the full study, not this receptor alone: Because HLA typing was unavailable for some donors at each locus, only the typed subset was used in association tests. The study listed 164 TCR beta chains as associated with cytomegalovirus. Because counts were too low, more than 15 rarely observed V segments, including chromosome 9 orphons, were left out of the earlier analysis of about 620 of the donors. A few of the identified cytomegalovirus-associated TCR beta chains were confirmed in vitro to be specific for cytomegalovirus antigens. A further reported finding was that TCR beta sequences accurately predicted the HLA-A and HLA-B alleles for most subjects in the first cohort. In a later analysis, several top co-occurrence clusters were reported to appear linked to parvovirus B19, influenza, CMV and Epstein-Barr virus. V-gene and J-gene trimming of TCR beta chains was associated with a missense DCLRE1C variant in a later genetic analysis, and the association was replicated in an independent cohort. The sequencing pipeline was judged likely to have produced a cluster of highly shared sequence variants as a technical artifact. In a later analysis, the rate of TCR association differed among HLA loci, with DRB1 alleles having the most associated TCRs and HLA-C alleles having the fewest. Presence/absence analyses assumed roughly uniform sequencing depth across donors, an assumption that may not hold. Compared with the roughly 670-donor mean, donors in an Asian-associated ancestry cluster had fewer N-insertions in productive TCRs, according to a later genetic analysis. Only TCR beta chains were sequenced in this cohort, and the absence of alpha or paired-chain data limited detectable features. The classifier was reported to diagnose cytomegalovirus status with high specificity and sensitivity in both the original and validation cohorts. The authors suggested that the approach could potentially be generalized to other disease states and immunological phenotypes. Some IMGT-functional V segments, including TRBV6-2 and TRBV6-3, could not be told apart with the 87-base-pair reads, so those segments were excluded. Compared with equally common non-associated chains, HLA-associated TCR beta chains in a later analysis were more clonally expanded and had lower generation probabilities. The only immune exposure information available for the cohort was CMV serostatus. While some public TCRs were present in many individuals, most TCR sequences turned up only very rarely across donors. When HLA alleles, especially DR and DQ, strongly co-occurred, attributing TCR associations to individual alleles was difficult. At a false discovery rate of 0.05, a later analysis linked about 16,000 TCR beta sequences to specific HLA alleles. Most CMV-associated TCR beta chains appeared to be HLA-restricted in a later analysis, and the HLA associations seemed to be driven largely by CMV exposure. Correlated functional status among segregating V segments might be attributable to linkage disequilibrium, but an unknown experimental factor could not be ruled out. In an earlier analysis of around 500 of the donors, most TCR beta V segments appeared in productive rearrangements about 87% or about 30% of the time, broadly matching IMGT annotations.

Library method: the immunoSEQ multiplex PCR assay. A mixture of 60 forward primers for TCR Vbeta segments and 13 reverse primers for TCR Jbeta segments was used in the multiplex PCR. The CDR3 region of rearranged TCR beta genes was amplified from genomic DNA with a multiplex PCR assay. Amplified TCR beta libraries were sequenced as 87-base-pair reads on the Illumina HiSeq System. Under the source paper's analysis protocol: A later analysis tallied 70 million to 100 million unique TCR beta chains across the 666 repertoires, and around 12 million of those chains were shared by two or more donors. To remove PCR and sequencing errors, raw reads were error-corrected and collapsed into unique sequences using a nearest-neighbor algorithm that merged closely related sequences. CDR3 sequences were aligned to IMGT reference sequences to assign V, D and J gene segments. For a sequence to be retained, a match of at least six nucleotides to both a V gene segment and a J gene segment was required. Rearrangements were classified as productive when the CDR3 lacked stop codons and remained in frame with V and J, and all other rearrangements were classified as non-productive. CDR3 was defined according to IMGT convention as the region running from the second conserved V-encoded cysteine to the conserved J-encoded phenylalanine. The earlier analysis of fewer than 700 of the donors excluded sequences that lacked an unambiguous match to a single V gene segment. An earlier analysis of under 750 of the donors called V segments functional above 56.7% productive rearrangements and segregating when the between-donor standard deviation exceeded 5%. A statistical classification framework was built to diagnose cytomegalovirus status from the catalog of TCR beta chain sequences. A later analysis assigned V and J genes by comparing TCR nucleotide sequences with IMGT/GENE-DB human TR gene sequences. A later analysis assigned CDR3 sequences and most-parsimonious VDJ recombination scenarios with the TCRdist pipeline. A later analysis defined each TCR beta chain by its CDR3 amino acid sequence plus V-gene family, and excluded reads lacking a unique V-gene family. To address suspected cross-contamination and a sequencing artifact, a later analysis removed roughly 640 highly shared, low-generation-probability nucleotide sequences. A later analysis calculated a clonal expansion index for each public chain from normalized within-repertoire ranks of inferred template counts. In a later analysis, generation probabilities were computed using a VDJ recombination model fitted to out-of-frame rearrangements, and the results were checked against IGoR. In a later analysis, TCR-TCR, TCR-HLA and TCR-CMV co-occurrence was scored with hypergeometric tests, and a repertoire-size bias correction was applied to TCR pairs. A later analysis estimated false discovery rates by permuting HLA or CMV assignments 20 times. In a later analysis, co-occurring TCRs were grouped using DBSCAN, with TCRdist sequence similarity added in when clustering inside HLA-allele-positive subsets. Repertoires with fewer than 30,000 or more than 120,000 public chains were left out of co-occurrence clustering, as were roughly five repertoires with anomalous nucleotide sharing. The table was pulled from immuneACCESS by TCRdb, which kept in-frame rearrangements only. Such tables lose some clones; where checked, under half of the loss comes from unresolved V genes, and the rest has no known cause. V, J and clone size reflect that table, while D and trimming were determined from the DNA. This sample comprises around 140,000 clones, 60% to 85% of them detected only once. Clones ranked in the top ten supply 1.5% of the sample.

The germline V gene encodes CDR1 ENHRY and CDR2 SYGVKD. V is trimmed back by 4 bases and J by 3 bases, and the junction contains 7 bases that no gene match accounts for. The CDR3 covers 15 residues, taking in both the cysteine and the phenylalanine. Only the CDR3 part of the read is kept: 45 bases, read in frame from the first base. The cohort comprised fewer than 750 healthy bone marrow donors. At the time of sampling, all cohort members were nominally healthy, though unrecorded immune exposures were likely present. The donor tested CMV seronegative, placing the donor among the 352 seronegative members of the cohort. Every donor gave a peripheral blood sample, and the peripheral blood mononuclear cells from that sample were used for TCR beta sequencing. Genomic DNA extraction from the blood cell samples was performed with the Qiagen DNeasy Blood Extraction Kit.

The source is a woman under 30 in good health and CMV-seronegative. Rearrangement joined TRBV10-3 to TRBJ2-3; 7 bases in the junction line up with TRBD2. Sequenced: PBMCs. In nucleotides, the sequence is TGTGCCATCAGTGTCCACCCCGGGGGGACAGATACGCAGTATTTT. It codes for CAISVHPGGTDTQYF.